This T cell receptor beta chain was captured in a study of blood T cell repertoires in COVID-19. At the level of the study: T cells, B-cell-depleted T cells, or PBMCs provided the cDNA or gDNA that served as material.

Germline V gene sequence: CDR1 SGHAT, CDR2 FQNNGV. The CDR3 loop spans 17 amino acids. The junction had 8 bases not matched to a gene; V was cut back by 4 bases and J by 0 bases. Authors' data handling: Amplification from reference gene primers served as the basis for estimated nucleated cell counts. The repertoire was sequenced with immunoSEQ multiplex PCR; TCRdb's copy has only in-frame clones and lacks some. V and J calls plus clone size are reproduced from that table; the DNA served to infer D and trimming. The table includes hundreds of thousands of clones, 86% detected once. Sequencing was done on a sample of PBMCs or T cells enriched from blood (not recorded which). The TCR was taken from a woman aged 40 to 50 with acute COVID-19. V is TRBV11-2 and J is TRBJ2-3, with TRBD2 identical over 9 bases. The CDR3 loop reads CASSSPGLAISTDTQYF. CDR3 DNA sequence: TGTGCCAGCAGCTCCCCTGGACTAGCGATTAGCACAGATACGCAGTATTTT. Looking up the rest from reference TRBV11-2 and TRBJ2-3 gives the full variable domain: EAGVAQSPRYKIIEKRQSVAFWCNPISGHATLYWYQQILGQGPKLLIQFQNNGVVDDSQLPKDRFSAERLKGVDSTLKIQPAKLEDSAVYLCASSSPGLAISTDTQYFGPGTRLTVL.